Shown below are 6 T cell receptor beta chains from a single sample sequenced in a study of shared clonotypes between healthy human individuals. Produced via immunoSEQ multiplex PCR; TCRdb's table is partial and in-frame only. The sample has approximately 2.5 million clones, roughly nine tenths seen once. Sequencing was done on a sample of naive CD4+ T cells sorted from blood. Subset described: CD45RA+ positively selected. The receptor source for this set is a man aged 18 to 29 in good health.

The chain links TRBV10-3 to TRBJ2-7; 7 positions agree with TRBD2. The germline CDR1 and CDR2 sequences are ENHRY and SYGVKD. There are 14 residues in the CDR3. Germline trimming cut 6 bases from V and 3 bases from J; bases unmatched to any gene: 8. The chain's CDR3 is CAISRTSDGYEQYF. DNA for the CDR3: TGTGCCATCAGCCGGACTAGTGACGGCTACGAGCAGTACTTC.

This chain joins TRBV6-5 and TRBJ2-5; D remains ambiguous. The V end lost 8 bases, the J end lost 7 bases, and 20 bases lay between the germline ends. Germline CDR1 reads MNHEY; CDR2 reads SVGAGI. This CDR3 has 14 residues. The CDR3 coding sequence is TGTGCCAGCCGAATCTTGCCTGAGCCGGGGACCCAGTACTTC. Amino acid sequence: CASRILPEPGTQYF.

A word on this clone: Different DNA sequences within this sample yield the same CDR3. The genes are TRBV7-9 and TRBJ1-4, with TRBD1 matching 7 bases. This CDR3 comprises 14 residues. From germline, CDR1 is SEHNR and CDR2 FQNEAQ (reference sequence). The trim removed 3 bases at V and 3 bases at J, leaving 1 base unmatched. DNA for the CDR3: TGTGCCAGCAGCTTGGGGACAGCTAATGAAAAACTGTTTTTT. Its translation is CASSLGTANEKLFF.

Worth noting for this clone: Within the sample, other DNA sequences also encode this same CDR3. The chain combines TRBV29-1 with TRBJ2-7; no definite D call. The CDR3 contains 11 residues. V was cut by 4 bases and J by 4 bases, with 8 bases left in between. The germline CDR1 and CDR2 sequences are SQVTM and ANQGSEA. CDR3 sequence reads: CSVVGGYEQYF. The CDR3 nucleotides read TGCAGCGTTGTGGGTGGATACGAGCAGTACTTC.

The CDR3 nucleotides are TGTGCCAGCACCCACGATGTCGCTCCTGGAAACACCATATATTTT. It encodes CASTHDVAPGNTIYF. The genes are TRBV7-9 and TRBJ1-3; D is ambiguous. CDR1 SEHNR and CDR2 FQNEAQ come from the germline V gene (reference sequence). This CDR3 contains 15 residues. V was trimmed by 7 bases and J by 2 bases, leaving 15 bases between them.

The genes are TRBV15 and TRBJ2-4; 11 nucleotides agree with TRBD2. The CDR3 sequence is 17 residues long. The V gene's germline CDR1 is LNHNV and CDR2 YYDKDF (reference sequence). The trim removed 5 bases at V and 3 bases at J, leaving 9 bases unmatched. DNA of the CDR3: TGTGCCACCAGCCCCTTAGCGGGAGGGCGAGGCAAAAACATTCAGTACTTC. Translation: CATSPLAGGRGKNIQYF.